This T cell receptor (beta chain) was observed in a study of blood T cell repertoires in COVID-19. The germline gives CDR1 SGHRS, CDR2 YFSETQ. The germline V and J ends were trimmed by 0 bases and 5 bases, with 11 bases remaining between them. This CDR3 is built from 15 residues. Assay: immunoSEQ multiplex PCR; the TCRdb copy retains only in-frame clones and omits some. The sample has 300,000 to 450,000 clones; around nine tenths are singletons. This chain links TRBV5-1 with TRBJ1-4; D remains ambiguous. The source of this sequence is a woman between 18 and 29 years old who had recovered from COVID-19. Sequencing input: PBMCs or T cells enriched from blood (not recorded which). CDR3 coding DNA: TGCGCCAGCAGCTTGGAGGCGGGGAGGAATGAAAAACTGTTTTTT. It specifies CASSLEAGRNEKLFF.